The entry below gives a single T cell receptor (beta chain) sequence along with its context. The data derive from a study of somatic mutations in cytotoxic T cells in rheumatoid arthritis. The CDR3 is 16 amino acids. TCRdb keeps only in-frame clones here, not all; method: immunoSEQ multiplex PCR. This table holds roughly 4,000 clones, over 85% found once. The TCR sequence derives from a woman aged 55-70 years with rheumatoid arthritis. The chain combines TRBV21-1 with TRBJ1-6. TRBV21-1 corresponds to a pseudogene. Sequencing used CD8+ T cells sorted from blood. This CDR3 is CASSKDTRSYNSPLHF. As DNA, the CDR3 is TGTGCCAGCAGCAAAGATACCCGCTCCTATAATTCCCCCCTCCACTTT.